Listed below are T cell receptor beta chains from one sample, sequenced in a study of T cell responses to AZD1222 COVID-19 vaccine. The data were produced by immunoSEQ multiplex PCR, yet TCRdb's version contains in-frame clones alone and is incomplete. The sample holds 95,000 to 150,000 clones, about nine tenths seen once. The material sequenced was peripheral blood, taken 28 days after the second AZD1222 dose. The receptors derive from an adult who received the AZD1222 COVID-19 vaccine. Both conserved end residues are part of each CDR3.

cdr3_length: 16; v_call: TRBV5-1; cdr3_aa: CASSLAGFLYGNTIYF
cdr3_length: 15; v_call: TRBV28; cdr3_aa: CASSFRKSATDTQYF
cdr3_length: 13; v_call: TRBV11-3; cdr3_aa: CASSQQVNSPLHF
cdr3_length: 13; v_call: TRBV27; cdr3_aa: CASRTEVNEKLFF
cdr3_length: 17; v_call: TRBV28; cdr3_aa: CASSLGIYRGRGGELFF
cdr3_length: 15; v_call: TRBV6-5; cdr3_aa: CASRVRGGHQETQYF
cdr3_length: 19; v_call: TRBV14; cdr3_aa: CASSQKRGSGAYSYNEQFF
cdr3_length: 19; v_call: TRBV6-6; cdr3_aa: CASSPTPGTSGANTGELFF
cdr3_length: 15; v_call: TRBV5-6; cdr3_aa: CASSSSGGPFNEQFF
cdr3_length: 13; v_call: TRBV5-1; cdr3_aa: CACWLGLGWTQYF
cdr3_length: 15; v_call: TRBV6-5; cdr3_aa: CASSYRDRSSYEQYF
cdr3_length: 14; v_call: TRBV7-9; cdr3_aa: CASSLGQGSQPQHF
cdr3_length: 15; v_call: TRBV10-3; cdr3_aa: CAISEGSPATDTQYF
cdr3_length: 11; v_call: TRBV6-6; cdr3_aa: CASRADRIQFF
cdr3_length: 19; v_call: TRBV4-2; cdr3_aa: CASSQDFVSLGAGREKLFF
cdr3_length: 14; v_call: TRBV24-1; cdr3_aa: CATSDATLQETQYF
cdr3_length: 15; v_call: TRBV7-8; cdr3_aa: CASSLGLGRNYGYTF